A selection of T cell receptor beta chains follows, all from one sample in a study of cytomegalovirus exposure and HLA in healthy donors. Clones were sequenced by immunoSEQ multiplex PCR, and TCRdb holds only the in-frame ones, with some missing. The sample yields fewer than 90,000 clones, approximately 70% seen once. The material sequenced was PBMCs. The receptors come from a woman in her forties or fifties in good health and CMV-seropositive. CDR3s leave out the opening cysteine and the closing phenylalanine or tryptophan.

v_call cdr3_aa
TRBV18 ASSPQRSTDTQY
TRBV9 ASSVMGRVTDTQY
TRBV5-1 ASRGLAGGSGELF
TRBV7-2 ASSISGGAGQETQY
TRBV5-1 ASSFDRVEEKLF
TRBV4-3 ASSQEYGSLHLGYT
TRBV29-1 SVAYLPGGYT
TRBV5-6 ASSLGGEENTIY
TRBV29-1 SVGGQADTQY
TRBV4-3 ASSQGGSGELF
TRBV5-1 ASSLIQAQETQY
TRBV6-5 ASSSPLSNEQF
TRBV15 ATSRAAGDTEAF
TRBV10-1 ASSPGSNQPQH
TRBV14 ASGGGAGNEQF
TRBV20-1 SASGYNEQF
TRBV4-3 ASSQGLPDSYEQY
TRBV27 ASKQGNTGELF
TRBV19 ASTLMTGGANIQY
TRBV6-5 ASRWGFYGYT
TRBV11-2 ASSLGLAFNNEQF
TRBV6-5 ASSYHTLEDLNGYT
TRBV5-5 ASSSTENNYGYT
TRBV2 VSSDSTGEFGYT
TRBV29-1 SVGGYRGTYEQY
TRBV7-8 ASSLKGQTTSTGANVLT
TRBV28 ASSFSWTGVDTQY
TRBV2 ASRSDSYEQY
TRBV5-1 ASSLAGLADLSYEQY
TRBV28 ASRRSPRGANVLT
TRBV11-2 ASSLSGGFLGTDTQY
TRBV11-2 ASSLARGTYNEQF
TRBV9 ASSEGRVGLANTGELF
TRBV5-5 ASRWATGAEEAF
TRBV5-6 ASSPFDRDGYT
TRBV4-3 ASSQEFLQGATSSYNEQF
TRBV9 ASSPNSPSGGPSNYGYT
TRBV25-1 ASIGRDWADTQY
TRBV19 ASSGQGFLNTEAF
TRBV30 AWGQGAAPRAQY
TRBV4-2 ASSQDRAYSGNTIY
TRBV7-8 ASSLAEPGQGTVNTEAF
TRBV9 ASSVEAGVETQY
TRBV9 ASSVGRPGDTEAF